This TCR beta chain came from a study of shared clonotypes between healthy human individuals. Some clones are missing from TCRdb's copy, which holds only in-frame ones; the method was immunoSEQ multiplex PCR. Found here are more than 200,000 clones, 60% to 70% of them singletons; the top ten hold 11%. General study results and limits: Although depth was large, rarefaction showed that sequencing of the sorted subsets was incomplete. Clonotype sharing among donors was thought likely to change with sequencing depth.

On this clone itself: The antigen is undetermined.

With 4 bases removed from V and 6 bases from J, the gap between germline ends came to 12 bases. CDR3 size: 14 residues. From germline, CDR1 is ENHRY and CDR2 SYGVKD. Donors were Caucasian adults residing in Nashville, Tennessee, USA. CD4+ cell separation produced CD45RA+ naive and CD45RA-negative memory subsets. Specimen: memory CD4+ T cells sorted from blood. Sample subset: CD45RA-negative fraction. The chain links TRBV10-3 to TRBJ1-4; D is possibly TRBD1 (5 bases). The clonotype originates from a man younger than 40 in good health. The CDR3 loop reads CAISVRGDDEKLFF. CDR3 nucleotides: TGTGCCATCAGTGTAAGAGGGGACGATGAAAAACTGTTTTTT.